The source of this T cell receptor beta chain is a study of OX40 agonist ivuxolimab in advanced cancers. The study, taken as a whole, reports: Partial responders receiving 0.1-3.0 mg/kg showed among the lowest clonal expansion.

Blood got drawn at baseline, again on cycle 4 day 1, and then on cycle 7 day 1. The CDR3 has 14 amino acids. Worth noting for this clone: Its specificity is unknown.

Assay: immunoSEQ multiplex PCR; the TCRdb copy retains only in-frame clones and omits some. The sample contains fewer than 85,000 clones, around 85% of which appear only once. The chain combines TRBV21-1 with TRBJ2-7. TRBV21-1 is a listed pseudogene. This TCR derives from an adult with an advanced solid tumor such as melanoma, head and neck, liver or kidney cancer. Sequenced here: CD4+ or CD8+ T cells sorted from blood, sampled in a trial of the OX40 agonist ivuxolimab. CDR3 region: CASVLLTISYEQYF. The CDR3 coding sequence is TGTGCCAGCGTACTGCTAACAATATCCTACGAGCAGTACTTC.